A selection of T cell receptor beta chains follows, all from one sample in a study of shared clonotypes between healthy human individuals. This table comes from immunoSEQ multiplex PCR, and its TCRdb copy is limited to in-frame clones, with some not included. The sample includes about 2.2 million clones, about 93% seen only once; the top ten take about 1.6%. The sample consisted of naive CD8+ T cells from PBMCs. The receptors stem from a young man in good health. Some clones in this sample may be carry-over from other donors' samples. Each CDR3 is given with its conserved first and last residue. Each record gives: V gene, clone size, D gene, J gene, CDR3 DNA, CDR3 protein. A D gene is named only where the DNA matches it firmly. The size field is filled for only some rows; it gives once, few, many or a size class.

TRBV7-9,once,.,TRBJ2-7,TGTGCCAGCAGCTCCCCAGAGCGCTACGAGCAGTACTTC,CASSSPERYEQYF
TRBV7-6,.,TRBD1,TRBJ2-1,TGTGCCAGCAGCCCCACCGGGACAGGGTCCAATGAGCAGTTCTTC,CASSPTGTGSNEQFF
TRBV28,.,.,TRBJ2-7,TGTGCCAGCAGTTGGGTTTCCTACGAGCAGTACTTC,CASSWVSYEQYF
TRBV10-3,.,TRBD1,TRBJ2-5,TGTGCCATCAGTGACCCTAAGGGGGCCAGAGACCCAGAGACCCAGTACTTC,CAISDPKGARDPETQYF
TRBV5-4,.,.,TRBJ2-1,TGTGCCAGCAGCTTCATCGGGGGAGTCGATGAGCAGTTCTTC,CASSFIGGVDEQFF
TRBV7-8,.,TRBD2,TRBJ2-3,TGTGCCAGCAGCTTAACAAGCGGGATAACAGATACGCAGTATTTT,CASSLTSGITDTQYF
TRBV28,.,.,TRBJ1-2,TGTGCCAGCAGTTCCCTGACAGAGAACTATGGCTACACCTTC,CASSSLTENYGYTF
TRBV4-2,.,.,TRBJ2-3,TGTGCCAGCAGCCAACAGGGTTTCGGGGGCACAGATACGCAGTATTTT,CASSQQGFGGTDTQYF
TRBV6-5,.,.,TRBJ2-7,TGTGCCAGCAGTTACTCGGGGGCGCCAGCCTACGAGCAGTACTTC,CASSYSGAPAYEQYF
TRBV7-9,once,TRBD1,TRBJ2-7,TGTGCCAGCAGCTTAGATGACAGGGGCTTGTACGAGCAGTACTTC,CASSLDDRGLYEQYF
TRBV5-1,.,TRBD1,TRBJ1-1,TGCGCCAGCAGCTTGGACAGGGGGCACCTCATGAACACTGAAGCTTTCTTT,CASSLDRGHLMNTEAFF
TRBV27,few,.,TRBJ1-1,TGTGCCAGCAGTAACCTGCAGGGGAACACTGAAGCTTTCTTT,CASSNLQGNTEAFF
TRBV7-9,.,TRBD1,TRBJ2-6,TGTGCCAGCAGCTTACCAGGACAGGGGGCTCCCGGGGCCAACGTCCTGACTTTC,CASSLPGQGAPGANVLTF
TRBV10-3,.,.,TRBJ2-7,TGTGCCATCAGTGAGAAGGAGTCAAGCTCCTACGAGCAGTACTTC,CAISEKESSSYEQYF
TRBV29-1,once,.,TRBJ1-2,TGCAGCGTCCCGACTAGTTTTGGCTACACCTTC,CSVPTSFGYTF
TRBV28,.,.,TRBJ2-7,TGTGCCAGCAGTTTTGGGCAGATCGAGCAGTACTTC,CASSFGQIEQYF
TRBV7-9,.,.,TRBJ2-1,TGTGCCAGCAGCTTCCCCCTTGGGAGAGGGAATGAGCAGTTCTTC,CASSFPLGRGNEQFF
TRBV28,.,TRBD2,TRBJ2-3,TGTGCCAGCAGGCGACTAGCGGCTAACACAGATACGCAGTATTTT,CASRRLAANTDTQYF
TRBV15,.,TRBD1,TRBJ2-1,TGTGCCACCAGCAGGGTTATACAGGGGGATGAGCAGTTCTTC,CATSRVIQGDEQFF
TRBV27,.,TRBD2,TRBJ2-3,TGTGCCAGCAGAGTCCTAGCGGGAGGTAGCACAGATACGCAGTATTTT,CASRVLAGGSTDTQYF
TRBV6-5,.,.,TRBJ2-3,TGTGCCAGCAGTTCCCCCAGGGAATCTAGCACAGATACGCAGTATTTT,CASSSPRESSTDTQYF
TRBV5-1,.,.,TRBJ1-1,TGCGCCAGCAGCACTGCCGGGAACACTGAAGCTTTCTTT,CASSTAGNTEAFF
TRBV27,.,.,TRBJ1-2,TGTGCCAGCAGTCCGATTACAGCTAACCCTAACTATGGCTACACCTTC,CASSPITANPNYGYTF
TRBV5-6,.,.,TRBJ2-7,TGTGCCACCTCGGGGACGCAAGACTACGAGCAGTACTTC,CATSGTQDYEQYF
TRBV19,.,.,TRBJ2-2,TGTGCCAGTAGTTATCGGGGGCTCAACACCGGGGAGCTGTTTTTT,CASSYRGLNTGELFF
TRBV7-3,.,TRBD1,TRBJ1-2,TGTGCCAGCAGCCCAAACCCCAGTACAGGGGGTGTAGGCTACACCTTC,CASSPNPSTGGVGYTF
TRBV27,.,TRBD2,TRBJ2-7,TGTGCCAGCACCTGGACTAGCTCGTCCTACGAGCAGTACTTC,CASTWTSSSYEQYF
TRBV19,.,TRBD2,TRBJ2-7,TGTGCCAGTAGTATACTAGCGGGAGAGGCCTACGAGCAGTACTTC,CASSILAGEAYEQYF
TRBV2,.,.,TRBJ2-7,TGTGCCAGCAGACCTAGGAGGGGGGACGCACTAAGCTCCTACGAGCAGTACTTC,CASRPRRGDALSSYEQYF
TRBV7-9,.,TRBD1,TRBJ2-5,TGTGCCAGCAGCCTACAAGGGGTTCGGGACAGGGGGGAAGAGACCCAGTACTTC,CASSLQGVRDRGEETQYF
TRBV6-1,.,.,TRBJ2-7,TGTGCCAGCAGTGATCCACCGGACAGGAGGGGCCAGCAGTACTTC,CASSDPPDRRGQQYF
TRBV28,.,TRBD1,TRBJ2-1,TGTGCCAGCAGTACCAGGACAGGGGGTAAGAATGAGCAGTTCTTC,CASSTRTGGKNEQFF
TRBV19,.,TRBD2,TRBJ2-1,TGTGCCAGTTACCGGGGGGGGAGGCAGTTCTTC,CASYRGGRQFF
TRBV30,.,.,TRBJ2-1,TGTGCCTGGAGTGTTGACTATCCATATGAGCAGTTCTTC,CAWSVDYPYEQFF
TRBV27,.,.,TRBJ2-7,TGTGCCAGCAGGCTAGCGAGCTCCTACGAGCAGTACTTC,CASRLASSYEQYF
TRBV28,.,TRBD2,TRBJ2-7,TGTGCCAGCAGTTTACTGGCTCTAGCGGGAGGGAACGAGCAGTACTTC,CASSLLALAGGNEQYF
TRBV5-5,.,TRBD1,TRBJ2-1,TGTGCCAGCAGCTTGACGCCAGGACAGGTTAACAATGAGCAGTTCTTC,CASSLTPGQVNNEQFF
TRBV27,.,.,TRBJ1-1,TGTGCCAGCAGTTTAGCAGCGAACACTGAAGCTTTCTTT,CASSLAANTEAFF
TRBV7-9,.,.,TRBJ2-5,TGTGCCAGCAGCTCGGCAGACCAAGAGACCCAGTACTTC,CASSSADQETQYF
TRBV5-6,.,.,TRBJ2-7,TGTGCCAGCAGCTTGAGGCGGGAGCAGTACTTC,CASSLRREQYF
TRBV7-9,.,.,TRBJ2-3,TGTGCCAGCAGCCCGATACGGGGCGAAACTAGCACAGATACGCAGTATTTT,CASSPIRGETSTDTQYF
TRBV4-2,.,TRBD1,TRBJ2-7,TGTGCCAGCAGCCAAGATCAACGTCTCCGGACAGGGACCCCCTACGAGCAGTACTTC,CASSQDQRLRTGTPYEQYF
TRBV27,.,.,TRBJ2-1,TGTGCCAGCAGTTTATTCTTGGGGAATGAGCAGTTCTTC,CASSLFLGNEQFF
TRBV7-9,.,.,TRBJ2-2,TGTGCCAGCGCCCCCGGCGCCCCGGCCGGGGAGCTGTTTTTT,CASAPGAPAGELFF
TRBV5-1,once,.,TRBJ2-3,TGCGCCAGCAGCTTGCAGGCACGCACAGATACGCAGTATTTT,CASSLQARTDTQYF
TRBV2,.,TRBD1,TRBJ2-1,TGTGCCAGCAGTGACAGGGGGAGTCCCTACAATGAGCAGTTCTTC,CASSDRGSPYNEQFF
TRBV4-2,.,TRBD1,TRBJ2-7,TGTGCCAGCAGCCCTTTGGGACAGGGACCTTCCTACGAGCAGTACTTC,CASSPLGQGPSYEQYF
TRBV9,few,.,TRBJ1-5,TGTGCCAGCAGCGGGGGGAACAATCAGCCCCAGCATTTT,CASSGGNNQPQHF
TRBV4-1,.,.,TRBJ1-2,TGCGCCAGCAGCCAAAGCCTACCGTTATTACTCAACTATGGCTACACCTTC,CASSQSLPLLLNYGYTF
TRBV7-8,.,.,TRBJ1-5,TGTGCCAGCAGTTCACAAGTAAATCAGCCCCAGCATTTT,CASSSQVNQPQHF
TRBV19,few,.,TRBJ1-1,TGTGCCAGTAGTAATGCGCCCCCGAGGTATGAAGCTTTCTTT,CASSNAPPRYEAFF
TRBV9,.,.,TRBJ1-3,TGTGCCAGCCAACATAGCTCTGGAAACACCATATATTTT,CASQHSSGNTIYF
TRBV29-1,.,.,TRBJ2-2,TGCAGCGTTGAGGAGTTAGGGCTAAACACCGGGGAGCTGTTTTTT,CSVEELGLNTGELFF